A selection of T cell receptor beta chains follows, all from one sample in a study of T cell changes during pregnancy in multiple sclerosis. Assay used: immunoSEQ multiplex PCR; TCRdb lists only in-frame clones, some missing. The sample includes more than 85,000 clones, about 92% of them seen just once. The sequences come from peripheral blood, collected in the second trimester of pregnancy. All receptors come from a female donor with multiple sclerosis, enrolled in a pregnancy study. Both conserved end residues are part of each CDR3. The D gene is left open where the match is weak. Rows give clone size only sometimes, using once, few, many, or a class for an expanded clone.

j_call v_call d_call clone_size cdr3_aa cdr3_nt
TRBJ2-3 TRBV7-6 TRBD2 NA CASSSLSGGSWAGYF TGTGCCAGCAGCTCGCTGTCGGGAGGGTCCTGGGCGGGGTATTTT
TRBJ2-7 TRBV27 NA NA CASSPGSASYEQYF TGTGCCAGCAGTCCGGGGAGCGCGTCCTACGAGCAGTACTTC
TRBJ1-4 TRBV6-1 TRBD1 NA CASSGQDRAVDEKLFF TGTGCCAGCAGTGGACAGGACAGGGCGGTGGATGAAAAACTGTTTTTT
TRBJ1-1 TRBV6-6 NA once CASSYSKPRANTEAFF TGTGCCAGCAGTTACTCGAAGCCGAGGGCAAACACTGAAGCTTTCTTT
TRBJ1-2 TRBV20-1 NA NA CSARTDYGYTF TGCAGTGCTAGGACCGACTACGGCTACACCTTC
TRBJ1-1 TRBV18 NA NA CASSTEAGGNTEAFF TGTGCCAGCTCGACGGAGGCAGGCGGCAACACTGAAGCTTTCTTT
TRBJ2-1 TRBV5-1 NA NA CASSLGTYNEQFF TGCGCCAGCAGCCTGGGAACTTACAATGAGCAGTTCTTC
TRBJ1-1 TRBV11-2 TRBD1 NA CASSLNRTGSNTEAFF TGTGCCAGCAGCTTAAATCGGACAGGGTCGAACACTGAAGCTTTCTTT
TRBJ1-5 TRBV18 TRBD1 NA CASSPSGTGNRRNQPQHF TGTGCCAGCTCACCGTCAGGGACAGGGAATAGGCGCAATCAGCCCCAGCATTTT
TRBJ1-1 TRBV28 NA NA CASSTSGFEAFF NA
TRBJ2-6 TRBV18 NA NA CASSPGRDSGANVLTF TGTGCCAGCTCACCCGGCCGGGACTCTGGGGCCAACGTCCTGACTTTC
TRBJ2-7 TRBV4-1 NA NA CASSQDAGTYHEQYF TGCGCCAGCAGCCAAGACGCGGGGACGTACCACGAGCAGTACTTC
TRBJ1-1 TRBV14 NA NA CASSLLAGFAEAFF TGTGCCAGCAGTCTTCTGGCGGGGTTTGCTGAAGCTTTCTTT
TRBJ1-2 TRBV2 NA NA CASKTRFYGYTF TGTGCCAGCAAGACTCGGTTCTATGGCTACACCTTC
TRBJ2-5 TRBV7-9 NA NA CASSPGGGRETQYF TGTGCCAGCAGCCCAGGAGGGGGCCGGGAGACCCAGTACTTC
TRBJ2-6 TRBV5-4 NA NA CASSPRSGANVLTF TGTGCCAGCAGCCCCCGTTCTGGGGCCAACGTCCTGACTTTC
TRBJ1-4 TRBV5-1 NA NA CASRSRGGGEKLFF TGCGCCAGCAGAAGTCGTGGGGGGGGTGAAAAACTGTTTTTT
TRBJ1-5 TRBV15 TRBD1 NA CATSRVIRGSQPQHF TGTGCCACCAGCAGAGTTATCAGGGGGTCTCAGCCCCAGCATTTT
TRBJ2-4 TRBV7-3 TRBD1 NA CARPTGSKNIQYF TGTGCCAGACCGACAGGGTCCAAAAACATTCAGTACTTC
TRBJ1-1 TRBV7-9 TRBD1 NA CASSWNRDRKNTEAFF TGTGCCAGCAGCTGGAACCGGGACAGAAAGAACACTGAAGCTTTCTTT
TRBJ2-2 TRBV5-6 NA once CASSLDAGSGELFF TGTGCCAGCAGCTTGGACGCGGGGTCCGGGGAGCTGTTTTTT
TRBJ2-5 TRBV10-3 TRBD1 NA CASMRGQGFQETQYF TGTGCCAGCATGAGGGGACAGGGGTTTCAAGAGACCCAGTACTTC
TRBJ1-3 TRBV7-2 NA NA CASSLAGRSSGNTIYF TGTGCCAGCAGCTTAGCAGGAAGGAGCTCTGGAAACACCATATATTTT
TRBJ2-2 TRBV19 TRBD2 NA CASSTLGTSGSLTGELFF TGTGCCAGTAGTACCCTCGGGACTAGCGGGTCTCTCACCGGGGAGCTGTTTTTT
TRBJ2-3 TRBV5-4 NA NA CASSLGGQRPTDTQYF TGTGCCAGCAGCTTGGGGGGACAAAGGCCCACAGATACGCAGTATTTT
TRBJ2-5 TRBV19 TRBD1 NA CASSIVQGAGQETQYF TGTGCCAGTAGTATCGTACAGGGGGCTGGCCAAGAGACCCAGTACTTC
TRBJ1-1 TRBV9 NA NA CASSVDPRGSDTEAFF TGTGCCAGCAGCGTCGACCCAAGGGGGTCTGACACTGAAGCTTTCTTT
TRBJ2-1 TRBV5-1 TRBD2 NA CASSYSGGEPYNEQFF TGCGCCAGCAGCTATAGCGGGGGGGAACCCTACAATGAGCAGTTCTTC
TRBJ1-4 TRBV10-3 TRBD1 NA CAISEKTGVNHEKLFF TGTGCCATCAGTGAGAAGACAGGGGTGAATCATGAAAAACTGTTTTTT
TRBJ2-1 TRBV21-1 NA NA CASSTLSGSGYNEQFF TGTGCCAGCAGCACCTTAAGCGGTTCAGGATACAATGAGCAGTTCTTC
TRBJ2-7 TRBV10-3 NA NA CAISDRQGDGYEQYF TGTGCCATCAGTGATCGGCAGGGCGATGGCTACGAGCAGTACTTC
TRBJ1-4 TRBV5-8 TRBD1 NA CASTQETGSWEKLFF TGTGCCAGCACCCAGGAGACAGGGTCTTGGGAAAAACTGTTTTTT
TRBJ1-2 TRBV30 NA few CAWRLGVGGYTF TGTGCCTGGAGACTAGGAGTTGGGGGCTACACCTTC
TRBJ1-1 TRBV6-1 NA NA CASSDFAVSEAFF TGTGCCAGCAGTGACTTTGCAGTCTCTGAAGCTTTCTTT
TRBJ1-2 TRBV6-6 TRBD1 NA CATMGQLNYGYTF TGTGCCACCATGGGACAGCTTAACTATGGCTACACCTTC
TRBJ2-7 TRBV18 NA NA CASSGRESGEQYF TGTGCCAGCTCCGGCAGGGAATCGGGTGAGCAGTACTTC
TRBJ1-1 TRBV5-1 TRBD1 NA CASTTFAGTGNTEAFF TGCGCCAGCACCACCTTCGCCGGGACAGGCAACACTGAAGCTTTCTTT
TRBJ2-2 TRBV5-4 NA once CASSSAQGPATGELFF TGTGCCAGCAGCTCCGCACAGGGCCCCGCCACCGGGGAGCTGTTTTTT
TRBJ1-5 TRBV30 TRBD1 NA CAWSWTGGNQPQHF TGTGCCTGGAGTTGGACAGGGGGCAATCAGCCCCAGCATTTT
TRBJ2-3 TRBV7-3 TRBD2 NA CASSLRIDLAGDFTDTQYF TGTGCCAGCAGCTTAAGAATCGATTTAGCGGGGGACTTCACAGATACGCAGTATTTT
TRBJ1-4 TRBV19 NA NA CASSGTGLGGEKLFF TGTGCCAGTAGTGGAACGGGATTGGGCGGTGAAAAACTGTTTTTT
TRBJ2-7 TRBV15 TRBD2 NA CATSRDRLASGRAVEQYF TGTGCCACCAGCAGAGATAGACTGGCTAGCGGGAGGGCAGTGGAGCAGTACTTC
TRBJ2-2 TRBV5-1 NA few CASSLVGLMLNTGELFF TGCGCCAGCAGCTTGGTTGGACTCATGCTGAACACCGGGGAGCTGTTTTTT
TRBJ2-1 TRBV27 TRBD2 NA CASSFRLAGDHNEQFF TGTGCCAGCAGCTTCCGACTAGCGGGAGACCACAATGAGCAGTTCTTC
TRBJ1-1 TRBV30 NA NA CAWNQGNTEAFF TGTGCCTGGAACCAGGGGAACACTGAAGCTTTCTTT
TRBJ1-1 TRBV7-6 NA NA CASSLAARNTEAFF TGTGCCAGCAGCTTAGCGGCCCGGAACACTGAAGCTTTCTTT
TRBJ1-2 TRBV19 NA NA CASTPTGLAALYGYTF TGTGCCAGTACGCCCACAGGTCTGGCGGCCCTCTATGGCTACACCTTC
TRBJ1-1 TRBV6-1 TRBD1 NA CASSGPGAGTVTEAFF TGTGCCAGCAGTGGTCCCGGGGCGGGGACAGTCACTGAAGCTTTCTTT
TRBJ2-3 TRBV2 TRBD2 NA CASRDTSPSGGTHTQYF TGTGCCAGCAGAGACACCTCCCCTAGCGGGGGAACCCATACGCAGTATTTT
TRBJ1-4 TRBV7-9 NA NA CASSRVEANEKLFF TGTGCCAGCAGCCGAGTTGAGGCTAATGAAAAACTGTTTTTT
TRBJ1-2 TRBV29-1 TRBD1 NA CSVGDSRNYGYTF TGCAGCGTCGGGGACAGTAGGAACTATGGCTACACCTTC
TRBJ1-1 TRBV9 TRBD1 NA CASSVATGAVNTEAFF TGTGCCAGCAGCGTAGCTACAGGGGCCGTGAACACTGAAGCTTTCTTT
TRBJ2-1 TRBV28 NA NA CASSLGMGVRFF TGTGCCAGCAGTTTGGGTATGGGAGTTAGGTTCTTC
TRBJ2-5 TRBV4-1 TRBD1 NA CASSPPDRGQETQYF TGCGCCAGCAGCCCTCCGGACAGGGGACAAGAGACCCAGTACTTC
TRBJ2-3 TRBV7-3 NA NA CASSQSGVFGDTQYF TGTGCCAGCAGCCAATCGGGTGTATTTGGAGATACGCAGTATTTT
TRBJ1-1 TRBV29-1 TRBD1 NA CSVGTGSMNTEAFF TGCAGCGTCGGGACAGGGTCCATGAACACTGAAGCTTTCTTT
TRBJ1-6 TRBV18 TRBD1 NA CASSPRTGMRSPLHF TGTGCCAGCTCACCAAGGACAGGCATGAGATCACCCCTCCACTTT
TRBJ1-2 TRBV5-6 NA NA CASTLGGGRNYGYTF TGTGCCTCAACCCTAGGGGGGGGCCGGAACTATGGCTACACCTTC
TRBJ2-1 TRBV6-6 TRBD2 NA CASSFPSTGGTEQFF TGTGCCAGCAGCTTCCCCAGTACGGGGGGGACGGAGCAGTTCTTC
TRBJ2-7 TRBV28 TRBD2 NA CASRLAGVYEQYF TGTGCCAGCAGACTAGCGGGGGTCTACGAGCAGTACTTC